A single sample is the source of the 17 T cell receptor beta chains below, sequenced in a study of graft-versus-host responses after intestinal transplantation. No antigen has been assigned to these receptors. The protocol was immunoSEQ multiplex PCR, while the TCRdb copy is restricted to in-frame clones and leaves out a portion. This sample has 65,000 to 90,000 clones, with more than 70% found just once. The specimen was unstimulated CD8+ T cells sorted from spleen or lymph node cells, collected before intestinal transplant. The receptors shown here come from a human donor who received an intestinal transplant.

The chain employs TRBV6-5 and TRBJ2-1, with unresolved D. Germline V gene data show CDR1 as MNHEY and CDR2 as SVGAGI. The CDR3 sequence is 11 residues long. V lost 2 bases to trimming and J lost 6 bases, with 2 bases between them. CDR3 loop: CASSYRNEQFF. DNA for the CDR3: TGTGCCAGCAGTTACCGCAATGAGCAGTTCTTC.

J is TRBJ2-3 and V is TRBV6-1; 11 bases are shared with TRBD2. V lost 6 bases and J lost 11; bases outside the gene matches: 13. CDR1 is MNHNS, CDR2 SASEGT, per germline. CDR3 length equals 15 residues. CDR3 nucleotide sequence: TGTGCCAGCAGCGATACCGGGACTAGCGGAGCGGAGCAGTATTTT. It is translated as CASSDTGTSGAEQYF.

The rearrangement uses TRBV27 and TRBJ2-1; 8 nucleotides line up with TRBD2. CDR1 and CDR2 (germline): MNHEY, SMNVEV (reference sequence). After removal of 6 bases from V and 2 bases from J, the junction contained 0 bases not matched to a gene. CDR3 size: 13 residues. CDR3 in amino acids: CASRLAAYNEQFF. CDR3 DNA sequence: TGTGCCAGCAGACTAGCGGCCTACAATGAGCAGTTCTTC.

The chain uses TRBV28 and TRBJ1-2; D is uncertain. The V end lost 3 bases, the J end lost 3 bases, and 11 bases lay between the germline ends. Germline CDR1 is MDHEN and CDR2 is SYDVKM. This CDR3 region has 14 residues. The CDR3 sequence: CASSFEGSHYGYTF. In nucleotides, the CDR3 is TGTGCCAGCAGTTTTGAGGGTTCTCACTATGGCTACACCTTC.

The chain couples TRBV9 to TRBJ1-1, with D perhaps matching TRBD1 (6 bases). Germline V lookup: CDR1 SGDLS, CDR2 YYNGEE. The length of the CDR3 is 15 residues. V was clipped by 4 bases and J by 0 bases, with 13 bases between them. CDR3 amino acids: CASSPRTDLNTEAFF. The CDR3 DNA sequence: TGTGCCAGCAGCCCTCGGACAGACTTGAACACTGAAGCTTTCTTT.

The chain recombines TRBV6-6 with TRBJ2-1, with TRBD2 matching over 10 bases. The germline V gene has CDR1 MNHNY and CDR2 SVGAGI (reference sequence). This CDR3 comprises 14 residues. The V gene end was trimmed by 5 bases and the J gene end by 5 bases; junction bases not matched to a gene: 3. CDR3 DNA: TGTGCCAGCAGTAGAGGGACTAGCGACAATGAGCAGTTCTTC. Protein product: CASSRGTSDNEQFF.

V is TRBV2 and J is TRBJ2-2; 12 bases are shared with TRBD2. The CDR3 is made up of 16 amino acids. J gave up 4 bases and V 7 bases, and 7 bases lay outside the gene matches. Germline lookup yields CDR1 SNHLY and CDR2 FYNNEI. The DNA for the CDR3 is TGTGCCAGCATAGGACTAGCGGGAAGGGGCACCGGGGAGCTGTTTTTT. It yields the protein CASIGLAGRGTGELFF.

The V gene is TRBV9, the J gene TRBJ2-1, with D perhaps TRBD1 (6 bases). The CDR3 is 15 amino acids. The ends were cut back, 0 bases at V and 8 bases at J, with 15 bases in the middle. Germline lookup yields CDR1 SGDLS and CDR2 YYNGEE. The CDR3 region is CASSVDGGRGDEQFF. CDR3 bases: TGTGCCAGCAGCGTAGATGGGGGCAGAGGCGATGAGCAGTTCTTC.

V is TRBV5-1 and J is TRBJ1-4; 9 nucleotides line up with TRBD1. This CDR3 comprises 16 residues. CDR1 SGHRS and CDR2 YFSETQ come from the germline V gene. Germline trimming cut 3 bases from V and 0 bases from J; bases unmatched to any gene: 3. The CDR3 protein is CASSWGQGATNEKLFF. Here the CDR3 DNA reads TGCGCCAGCAGCTGGGGACAGGGTGCAACTAATGAAAAACTGTTTTTT. The full variable domain, with the rest looked up from reference TRBV5-1 and TRBJ1-4, is KAGVTQTPRYLIKTRGQQVTLSCSPISGHRSVSWYQQTPGQGLQFLFEYFSETQRNKGNFPGRFSGRQFSNSRSEMNVSTLELGDSALYLCASSWGQGATNEKLFFGSGTQLSVL.

V and J are TRBV13 and TRBJ2-5, with 12 bases that match TRBD2. The J call is in doubt because the DNA end fits TRBJ2-7 better. The V gene's germline CDR1 is PRHDT and CDR2 FYEKMQ (reference sequence). The CDR3 runs 17 residues. The CDR3 here is CASSFHPSGRAVPEQYF. Written as DNA, the CDR3 is TGTGCCAGCAGCTTCCACCCTAGCGGGAGGGCCGTCCCCGAGCAGTACTTC.

This clone was detected only once. The chain carries TRBV10-3 and TRBJ2-2; D is possibly TRBD1 (6 bases). V shed 10 bases and J shed 4 bases, with 19 bases lying between them. The CDR3 extends over 15 amino acids. In germline, CDR1 is ENHRY, CDR2 SYGVKD. The CDR3 here is CATQGPRAGTGELFF. The CDR3 region has the DNA TGTGCCACCCAGGGGCCCAGGGCGGGCACCGGGGAGCTGTTTTTT.

The chain uses TRBV28 and TRBJ1-2; a weak D match, TRBD1 (6 bases). CDR3 length: 15 amino acids. Trimming pared 5 bases from V and 8 bases from J, leaving 21 bases between. The V gene's germline CDR1 is MDHEN and CDR2 SYDVKM. Here the CDR3 reads CASSPKQQPRGGYTF. CDR3 in DNA: TGTGCCAGCAGTCCAAAACAGCAGCCAAGGGGGGGCTACACCTTC.

V and J are TRBV4-2 and TRBJ2-5; 8 positions match TRBD2. CDR1 LGHNA and CDR2 YNFKEQ come from the germline V gene. V lost 5 bases and J lost 0; bases outside the gene matches: 5. CDR3 length equals 15 residues. The CDR3: CASSEGSGDQETQYF. DNA for the CDR3: TGTGCCAGCAGCGAGGGTAGCGGGGACCAAGAGACCCAGTACTTC.

The rearrangement uses TRBV7-8 and TRBJ1-4, with TRBD1 as a possible D gene (6 bases). The V and J ends lost 10 bases and 3 bases respectively, with 9 bases between them. Germline V lookup: CDR1 SGHVS, CDR2 FQNEAQ. The CDR3 is 12 amino acids. CDR3 sequence: CATGQPNEKLFF. The CDR3 DNA reads as TGTGCCACCGGACAGCCTAATGAAAAACTGTTTTTT. The entire variable domain, with the rest obtained from reference TRBV7-8 and TRBJ1-4, is as follows: GAGVSQSPRYKVAKRGQDVALRCDPISGHVSLFWYQQALGQGPEFLTYFQNEAQLDKSGLPSDRFFAERPEGSVSTLKIQRTQQEDSAVYLCATGQPNEKLFFGSGTQLSVL.

The genes are TRBV5-1 and TRBJ2-1; the D gene is possibly TRBD1 (7 bases). Germline CDR1 reads SGHRS; CDR2 reads YFSETQ. The germline V and J ends were trimmed by 1 base and 8 bases, with 19 bases remaining between them. This CDR3 is built from 16 residues. In DNA, the CDR3 is TGCGCCAGCAGCTTGTTCAGTGCAGGGGGAGGAGATGAGCAGTTCTTC. It yields the protein CASSLFSAGGGDEQFF.

V and J are TRBV27 and TRBJ2-7; the match to TRBD1 covers 8 bases. This CDR3 spans 14 amino acids. Germline lookup yields CDR1 MNHEY and CDR2 SMNVEV (reference sequence). After removal of 5 bases from V and 2 bases from J, the junction contained 5 bases not matched to a gene. DNA for the CDR3: TGTGCCAGCAGTGCGACAGGGGTACCCTACGAGCAGTACTTC. Protein product: CASSATGVPYEQYF.

The chain joins TRBV19 to TRBJ1-1; no reliable D call. The CDR3 spans 12 residues. The germline V gene has CDR1 LNHDA and CDR2 SQIVND (reference sequence). The V gene lost 10 bases and the J gene lost 7 bases, with 16 bases spanning the gap. The CDR3 coding sequence is TGTGCCACGGGAGGAACCCTCCTTGAAGCTTTCTTT. Translation gives CATGGTLLEAFF.